Listed below are T cell receptor beta chains from one sample, sequenced in a study of blood T cell repertoires in COVID-19. Produced via immunoSEQ multiplex PCR; TCRdb's table is partial and in-frame only. The sample lists 150,000 to 200,000 clones, about 88% occurring once. Sequenced sample: peripheral blood. These receptors were obtained from a man aged 18 to 29 who had recovered from COVID-19. Both conserved end residues are part of each CDR3. D genes are given only for firm matches. The listing skips clone size in some rows; elsewhere it reads once, few, many or a size class.

j_call,d_call,clone_size,v_call,cdr3_nt,cdr3_aa
TRBJ2-3,NA,NA,TRBV3-1/TRBV3-2,TGTGCCAGCAGCCGACTAGACTCAGATACGCAGTATTTT,CASSRLDSDTQYF
TRBJ1-2,TRBD1,NA,TRBV5-4,TGTGCCAGCAGCAGGGACAGGGCGGGCTACACCTTC,CASSRDRAGYTF
TRBJ1-1,NA,NA,TRBV11-3,TGTGCCAGCAGCTACGATCGGGACACTGAAGCTTTCTTT,CASSYDRDTEAFF
TRBJ2-7,TRBD2,NA,TRBV7-3,TGTGCCAGCAGCCCTAGCGGGAGGGAATACGAGCAGTACTTC,CASSPSGREYEQYF
TRBJ1-1,TRBD1,NA,TRBV28,TGTGCCAGCAGTGAGGACAGGGAAAGCACTGAAGCTTTCTTT,CASSEDRESTEAFF
TRBJ2-3,NA,NA,TRBV7-9,TGTGCCAGCAGCCCTCGGGGTAGTGCGGATACGCAGTATTTT,CASSPRGSADTQYF
TRBJ2-5,NA,NA,TRBV6-2/TRBV6-3,TGTGCCAGCAGTAAAGCCGGTGCAACGGTCTACGAGACCCAGTACTTC,CASSKAGATVYETQYF
TRBJ2-1,TRBD1,NA,TRBV5-4,TGTGCCAGCAGCCGGGGACAGGGACGGGCCTACAATGAGCAGTTCTTC,CASSRGQGRAYNEQFF
TRBJ2-7,NA,NA,TRBV5-1,TGCGCCAGCAGCCACAACGCGGCCAGCTCCTACGAGCAGTACTTC,CASSHNAASSYEQYF
TRBJ1-1,NA,NA,TRBV19,TGTGCCAGTAGTATGGCAGCAGGGATGGGGACTGAAGCTTTCTTT,CASSMAAGMGTEAFF
TRBJ1-6,NA,once,TRBV4-3,TGCGCCAGCAGTCTCGGGACAAGTAATAATTCACCCCTCCACTTT,CASSLGTSNNSPLHF
TRBJ1-3,NA,NA,TRBV27,TGTGCCAGCAGTTTATCGCCGCGCCCGAGCTCTGGAAACACCATATATTTT,CASSLSPRPSSGNTIYF
TRBJ1-2,NA,once,TRBV30,TGTGCCTGGCACCGGGACACCCGAAAGAACTATGGCTACACCTTC,CAWHRDTRKNYGYTF
TRBJ2-3,TRBD2,NA,TRBV10-1,TGCGCCAGCAGTGAGTCCCTAGCGGGAGTCGGAACGCAGTATTTT,CASSESLAGVGTQYF
TRBJ2-5,TRBD2,NA,TRBV3-1/TRBV3-2,TGTGCCAGCAGCCAAAGCGGGAGGACACAAGAGACCCAGTACTTC,CASSQSGRTQETQYF
TRBJ1-2,TRBD1,once,TRBV5-1,TGCGCCAGCAGCTTGGGGGACAGGGGCTCTGGCTACACCTTC,CASSLGDRGSGYTF
TRBJ2-1,TRBD2,NA,TRBV3-1/TRBV3-2,TGTGCCAGCAGCCAGCGGGGACTAGCCGATGAGCAGTTCTTC,CASSQRGLADEQFF
TRBJ2-2,TRBD1,once,TRBV6-5,TGTGCCAGCAGACTCCCGGGACAGGGGAGCGGGGAGCTGTTTTTT,CASRLPGQGSGELFF
TRBJ2-1,NA,NA,TRBV2,TGTGCCACCAGGGGGTGGGAGGAAGGGAATGAGCAGTTCTTC,CATRGWEEGNEQFF
TRBJ2-7,NA,NA,TRBV2,TGTGCCAGCAGAAGCGACGCGAGCTCCTACGAGCAGTACTTC,CASRSDASSYEQYF
TRBJ2-7,NA,NA,TRBV7-9,TGTGCCAGCAGCCAGGGGGGGACAGGTTTAAGGGGCGAGCAGTACTTC,CASSQGGTGLRGEQYF
TRBJ2-5,TRBD1,NA,TRBV28,TGTGCCAGCACACAGGGGAGTGTGCAAGAGACCCAGTACTTC,CASTQGSVQETQYF
TRBJ1-5,TRBD1,NA,TRBV2,TGTGCCAGCAGTGACCCGAGGGACAGGGGAATTGAGCCCCAGCATTTT,CASSDPRDRGIEPQHF
TRBJ2-2,TRBD1,NA,TRBV6-6,TGTGCCAGCAGTAACAGGGGCCCCGGGGAGCTGTTTTTT,CASSNRGPGELFF
TRBJ2-7,TRBD1,NA,TRBV28,TGTGCCAGCAGTCCGCGGACAGGGCCCCACGAGCAGTACTTC,CASSPRTGPHEQYF
TRBJ2-1,NA,NA,TRBV3-1/TRBV3-2,TGTAGTAGCGCCTACCTTTGGGACAATGAGCAGTTCTTC,CSSAYLWDNEQFF
TRBJ2-5,NA,NA,TRBV19,TGTGCCAGTACGGGAGAGGGCGGGACCCAGTACTTC,CASTGEGGTQYF
TRBJ1-1,TRBD1,NA,TRBV11-2,TGTGCCAGCAGCGCATCGAGACGACAGGGGAACACTGAAGCTTTCTTT,CASSASRRQGNTEAFF
TRBJ2-7,NA,NA,TRBV6-5,TGTGCCAGCAGTTACTCGTGGCAAAACTCCTACGAGCAGTACTTC,CASSYSWQNSYEQYF
TRBJ2-7,TRBD1,once,TRBV28,TGTGCCAGCAGTTCCGCCGGGACAGGTCCCTACGAGCAGTACTTC,CASSSAGTGPYEQYF
TRBJ1-1,TRBD1,NA,TRBV2,TGTGCCAGCAGTGTCCCTCTGACAGGGTCTGCCACTGAAGCTTTCTTT,CASSVPLTGSATEAFF
TRBJ2-1,NA,NA,TRBV3-1/TRBV3-2,TGTGCCAGCAGCCAAGGGCTAGCGAGGCATAATGAGCAGTTCTTC,CASSQGLARHNEQFF
TRBJ2-7,NA,NA,TRBV6-2/TRBV6-3,TGTGCCAGCAGTAACAAGGGACTCCTCCCGGTTGAGCAGTACTTC,CASSNKGLLPVEQYF
TRBJ2-1,TRBD2,NA,TRBV5-6,TGTGCCAGCAGCTTCCCACAAGCGGGAGACGGGGATGAGCAGTTCTTC,CASSFPQAGDGDEQFF
TRBJ2-2,NA,NA,TRBV19,TGTGCCAGTAGTATGGGCAGGGCCACCGGGGAGCTGTTTTTT,CASSMGRATGELFF
TRBJ1-6,NA,NA,TRBV6-4,TGTGCCAGCAGTGAGGAGGGGAATAATTCACCCCTCCACTTT,CASSEEGNNSPLHF
TRBJ2-1,NA,NA,TRBV19,TGTGCCAGTAGTATAGCGGCAGGGGTCGCCTACAATGAGCAGTTCTTC,CASSIAAGVAYNEQFF
TRBJ2-7,NA,NA,TRBV11-2,TGTGCCAGCAGAATACAAGCTAGCTCCTACGAGCAGTACTTC,CASRIQASSYEQYF
TRBJ1-1,NA,NA,TRBV7-8,TGTGCCAGCAGCTTGGGGAGACGGAAACACACTGAAGCTTTCTTT,CASSLGRRKHTEAFF
TRBJ1-2,NA,NA,TRBV19,TGTGCCAGTATCCAGGGGTGGGGCTATGGCTACACCTTC,CASIQGWGYGYTF
TRBJ1-3,TRBD1,NA,TRBV28,TGTGCCAGCAGTCGGGACAGCGGAAACACCATATATTTT,CASSRDSGNTIYF
TRBJ2-5,TRBD2,NA,TRBV3-1/TRBV3-2,TGTGCCAGCAGCCTACTAGCGGTTCAAGAGACCCAGTACTTC,CASSLLAVQETQYF
TRBJ2-5,TRBD1,NA,TRBV4-1,TGCGCCAGCAGCCACCCGGACAGGGCCCAAGAGACCCAGTACTTC,CASSHPDRAQETQYF
TRBJ1-1,TRBD1,once,TRBV5-1,TGCGCCAGCAGCTTGGAGGACAGGACGAACGCTTTCTTT,CASSLEDRTNAFF
TRBJ1-1,NA,once,TRBV6-5,TGTGCCAGCAGTTACTCGGCGGGGGTGAACACTGAAGCTTTCTTT,CASSYSAGVNTEAFF
TRBJ1-6,TRBD1,NA,TRBV6-5,TGTGCCAGCAGTTTCCGGGACAGGGGAAATTCACCCCTCCACTTT,CASSFRDRGNSPLHF
TRBJ1-1,NA,NA,TRBV7-2,TGTGCCAGCAGCGGGAGGGGATTCATGAACACTGAAGCTTTCTTT,CASSGRGFMNTEAFF
TRBJ1-3,NA,NA,TRBV6-6,TGTGCCAGCAGTTACTCGGACACCGACTCTGGAAACACCATATATTTT,CASSYSDTDSGNTIYF
TRBJ2-5,TRBD1,NA,TRBV7-9,TGTGCCAGCAGCCGGGGACAGGTTGGGCTTGGGGAAGAGACCCAGTACTTC,CASSRGQVGLGEETQYF
TRBJ1-1,NA,NA,TRBV5-1,TGCGCCAGCAGCTTGGATATCGGGGAAGCTTTCTTT,CASSLDIGEAFF
TRBJ2-1,NA,NA,TRBV12-3/TRBV12-4,TGTGCCAGCAGCCATCTGGGGGCTAATGAGCAGTTCTTC,CASSHLGANEQFF
TRBJ2-2,NA,NA,TRBV12-3/TRBV12-4,TGTGCCAGCAGTTTGAGCGGGGAGCTGTTTTTT,CASSLSGELFF
TRBJ1-6,TRBD1,NA,TRBV7-9,TGTGCCAGCAGCCCTACAGGGGATTCACCCCTCCACTTT,CASSPTGDSPLHF
TRBJ2-4,NA,NA,TRBV7-8,TGTGCCAGCAGCCCCGTTGCGGACATTCAGTACTTC,CASSPVADIQYF
TRBJ1-2,NA,NA,TRBV4-3,TGCGCCAGCAGCCAGCAAGGTACTAGCTATGGCTACACCTTC,CASSQQGTSYGYTF
TRBJ2-3,NA,NA,TRBV9,TGTGCCAGCAGCGGCCCCGGGAGCGCAGATACGCAGTATTTT,CASSGPGSADTQYF
TRBJ2-2,TRBD1,NA,TRBV7-9,TGTGCCAGCAGCTTAGACAGACAGGGGTTATCCCCAAACACCGGGGAGCTGTTTTTT,CASSLDRQGLSPNTGELFF
TRBJ2-3,NA,NA,TRBV18,TGTGCCAGCTCAGAGGGAACCACAGATACGCAGTATTTT,CASSEGTTDTQYF
TRBJ2-1,TRBD1,once,TRBV5-1,TGCGCCAGCAGCTTCCCCGGGACAGCTTACAATGAGCAGTTCTTC,CASSFPGTAYNEQFF
TRBJ2-5,NA,NA,TRBV6-6,TGTGCCAGCAGTTACCCCGAGGGGGGGAAGGAGACCCAGTACTTC,CASSYPEGGKETQYF